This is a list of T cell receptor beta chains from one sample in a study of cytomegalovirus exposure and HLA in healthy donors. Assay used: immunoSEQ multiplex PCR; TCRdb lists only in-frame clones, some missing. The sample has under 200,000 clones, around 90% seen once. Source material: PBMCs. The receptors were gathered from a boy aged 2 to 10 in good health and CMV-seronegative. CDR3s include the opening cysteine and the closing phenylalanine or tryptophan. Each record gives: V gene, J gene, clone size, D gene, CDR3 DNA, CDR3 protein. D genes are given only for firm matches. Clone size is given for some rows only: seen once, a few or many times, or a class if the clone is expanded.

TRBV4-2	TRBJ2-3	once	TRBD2	TGTGCCAGCAGCCAAAACCCGGGACTAGCGGGATTGCACGCAGATACGCAGTATTTT	CASSQNPGLAGLHADTQYF
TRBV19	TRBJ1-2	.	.	TGTGCCAGTAGTATAATGCGGACAGATGGCTACACCTTC	CASSIMRTDGYTF
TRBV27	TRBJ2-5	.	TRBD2	TGTGCCAGCAGCCAAAGCGGGGGTTGGACAGAGACCCAGTACTTC	CASSQSGGWTETQYF
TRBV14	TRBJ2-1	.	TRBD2	TGTGCCAGCAGCCTGGGACTAGGCAATGAGCAGTTCTTC	CASSLGLGNEQFF
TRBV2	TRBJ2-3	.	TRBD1	TGTGCCAGCAGTTACGGGACAGGGGGCACAGATACGCAGTATTTT	CASSYGTGGTDTQYF
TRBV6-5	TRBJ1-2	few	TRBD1	TGTGCCAGCAGTTACCGGACAGGCTATGGCTACACCTTC	CASSYRTGYGYTF
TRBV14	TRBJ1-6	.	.	TGTGCCAGCAGCCAAGACAGGGTATGGAATTCACCCCTCCACTTT	CASSQDRVWNSPLHF
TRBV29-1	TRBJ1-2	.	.	TGCAGCGTCGAGCCTCAGGGATCCTATGGCTACACCTTC	CSVEPQGSYGYTF
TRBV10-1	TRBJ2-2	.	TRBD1	TGCGCCAGCAGTTCCGGGACAGACACCGGGGAGCTGTTTTTT	CASSSGTDTGELFF
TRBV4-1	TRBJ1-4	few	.	TGCGCCAGCAGCCAAGTCGCCGGGGGGATTAATGAAAAACTGTTTTTT	CASSQVAGGINEKLFF
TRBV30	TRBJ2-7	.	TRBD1	TGTGCCTGGAGTGGGGGGACAGGCTTTCTCTTC	CAWSGGTGFLF
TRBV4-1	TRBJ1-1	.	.	TGCGCCAGCAGCCAAGATGGGGGGTCTTGGAACACTGAAGCTTTCTTT	CASSQDGGSWNTEAFF
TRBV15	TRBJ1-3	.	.	TGTGCCACCAGCAGGTGGGGGGGTGCTGTTGGAAACACCATATATTTT	CATSRWGGAVGNTIYF
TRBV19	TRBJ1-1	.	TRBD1	TGTGCCAGTAGTATCGGCAGGGACAGGCAGAACACTGAAGCTTTCTTT	CASSIGRDRQNTEAFF
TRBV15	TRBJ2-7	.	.	TGTGCCACCAGGCCGACAGGTTCAACCTACGAGCAGTACTTC	CATRPTGSTYEQYF
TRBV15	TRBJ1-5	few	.	TGTGCCACCAGAGAGGGCAATCAGCCCCAGCATTTT	CATREGNQPQHF
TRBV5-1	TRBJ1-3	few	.	TGCGCCAGCAGCTTGCCCGCGGGGTTGGAAAACACCATATATTTT	CASSLPAGLENTIYF
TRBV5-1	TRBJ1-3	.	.	TGCGCCAGCAGCTTGGATAGTTCAGGGGCTGGAAACACCATATATTTT	CASSLDSSGAGNTIYF
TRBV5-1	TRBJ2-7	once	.	TGCGCCAGCAGCTTGGATAGCGGTATATCCTACGAGCAGTACTTC	CASSLDSGISYEQYF
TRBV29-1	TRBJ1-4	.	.	TGCAGCGTTGTAGGCCCTGGAGGTGAAAAACTGTTTTTT	CSVVGPGGEKLFF
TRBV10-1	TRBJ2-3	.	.	TGCGCCAGCAACGCTAACACAGATACGCAGTATTTT	CASNANTDTQYF
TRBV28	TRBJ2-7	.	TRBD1	TGTGCCAGCAGTTTCGACAGGGACGAGCAGTACTTC	CASSFDRDEQYF